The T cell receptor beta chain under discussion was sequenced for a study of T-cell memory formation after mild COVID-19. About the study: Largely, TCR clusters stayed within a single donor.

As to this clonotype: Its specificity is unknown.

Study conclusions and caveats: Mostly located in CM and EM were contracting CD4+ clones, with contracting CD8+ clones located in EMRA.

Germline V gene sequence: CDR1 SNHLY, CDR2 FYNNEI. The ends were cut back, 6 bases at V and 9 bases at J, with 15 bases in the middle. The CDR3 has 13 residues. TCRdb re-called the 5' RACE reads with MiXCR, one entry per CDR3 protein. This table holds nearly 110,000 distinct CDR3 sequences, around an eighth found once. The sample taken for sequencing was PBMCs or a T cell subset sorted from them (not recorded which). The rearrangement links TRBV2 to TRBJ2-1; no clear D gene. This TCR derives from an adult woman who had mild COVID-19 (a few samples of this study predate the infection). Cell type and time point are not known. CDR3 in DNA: TGTGCCAGCAGCGGGCCCCGGGCCGGTGAGCAGTTCTTC. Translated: CASSGPRAGEQFF.